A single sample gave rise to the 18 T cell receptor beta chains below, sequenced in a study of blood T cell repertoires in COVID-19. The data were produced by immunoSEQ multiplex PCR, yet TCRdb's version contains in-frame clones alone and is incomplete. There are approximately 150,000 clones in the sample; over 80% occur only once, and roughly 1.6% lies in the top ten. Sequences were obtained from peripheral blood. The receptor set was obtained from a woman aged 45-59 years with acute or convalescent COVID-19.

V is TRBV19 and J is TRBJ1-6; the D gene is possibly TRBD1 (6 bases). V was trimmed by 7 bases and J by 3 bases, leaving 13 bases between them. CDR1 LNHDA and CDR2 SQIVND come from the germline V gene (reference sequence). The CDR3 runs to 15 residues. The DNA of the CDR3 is TGTGCCAGTAACCAGGGGACACTCTATAATTCACCCCTCCACTTT. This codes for CASNQGTLYNSPLHF. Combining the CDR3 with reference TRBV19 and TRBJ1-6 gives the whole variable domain DGGITQSPKYLFRKEGQNVTLSCEQNLNHDAMYWYRQDPGQGLRLIYYSQIVNDFQKGDIAEGYSVSREKKESFPLTVTSAQKNPTAFYLCASNQGTLYNSPLHFGNGTRLTVT.

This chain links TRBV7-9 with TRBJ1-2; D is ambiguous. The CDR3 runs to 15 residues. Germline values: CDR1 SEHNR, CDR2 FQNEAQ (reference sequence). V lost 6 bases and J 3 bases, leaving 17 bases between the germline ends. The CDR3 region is CASSQPGTADYGYTF. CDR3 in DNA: TGTGCCAGCAGTCAACCGGGAACAGCCGACTATGGCTACACCTTC.

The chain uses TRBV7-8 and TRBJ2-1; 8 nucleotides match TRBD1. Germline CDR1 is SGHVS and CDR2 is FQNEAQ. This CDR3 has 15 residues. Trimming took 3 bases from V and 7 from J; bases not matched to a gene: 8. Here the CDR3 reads CASSFLGQGLNEQFF. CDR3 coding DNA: TGTGCCAGCAGCTTCTTAGGACAGGGTTTGAATGAGCAGTTCTTC.

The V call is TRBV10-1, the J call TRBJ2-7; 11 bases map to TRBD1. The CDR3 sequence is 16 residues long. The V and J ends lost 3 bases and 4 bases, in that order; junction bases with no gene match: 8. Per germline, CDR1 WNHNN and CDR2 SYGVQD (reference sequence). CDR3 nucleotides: TGCGCCAGCAGTGAAGCCCGGGACAGGGGGGGGTACGAGCAGTACTTC. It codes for CASSEARDRGGYEQYF.

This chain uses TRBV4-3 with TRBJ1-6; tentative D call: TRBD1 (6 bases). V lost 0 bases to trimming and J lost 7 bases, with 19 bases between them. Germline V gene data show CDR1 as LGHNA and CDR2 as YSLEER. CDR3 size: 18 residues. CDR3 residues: CASSQDLMDRANNSPLHF. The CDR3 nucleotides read TGCGCCAGCAGCCAAGACCTTATGGACAGAGCCAACAATTCACCCCTCCACTTT.

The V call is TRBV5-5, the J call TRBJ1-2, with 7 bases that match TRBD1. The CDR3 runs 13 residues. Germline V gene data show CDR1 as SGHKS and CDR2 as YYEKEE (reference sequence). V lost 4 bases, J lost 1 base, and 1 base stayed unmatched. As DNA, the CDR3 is TGTGCCAGCAGCACAGGGGTTAACTATGGCTACACCTTC. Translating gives CASSTGVNYGYTF.

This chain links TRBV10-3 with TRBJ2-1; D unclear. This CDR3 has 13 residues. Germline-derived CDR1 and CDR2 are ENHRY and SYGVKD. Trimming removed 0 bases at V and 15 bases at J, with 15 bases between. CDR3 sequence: CAISESFEARSFF. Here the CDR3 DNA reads TGTGCCATCAGTGAGTCGTTTGAGGCTAGATCGTTCTTC.

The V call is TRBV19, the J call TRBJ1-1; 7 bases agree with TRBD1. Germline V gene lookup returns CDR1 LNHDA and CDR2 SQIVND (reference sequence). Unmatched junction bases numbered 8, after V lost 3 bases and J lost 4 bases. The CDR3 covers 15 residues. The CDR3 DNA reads TGTGCCAGTAGTATGGCAGGGGGTGTAGCCACTGAAGCTTTCTTT. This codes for CASSMAGGVATEAFF. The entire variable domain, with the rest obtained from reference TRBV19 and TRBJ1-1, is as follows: DGGITQSPKYLFRKEGQNVTLSCEQNLNHDAMYWYRQDPGQGLRLIYYSQIVNDFQKGDIAEGYSVSREKKESFPLTVTSAQKNPTAFYLCASSMAGGVATEAFFGQGTRLTVV.

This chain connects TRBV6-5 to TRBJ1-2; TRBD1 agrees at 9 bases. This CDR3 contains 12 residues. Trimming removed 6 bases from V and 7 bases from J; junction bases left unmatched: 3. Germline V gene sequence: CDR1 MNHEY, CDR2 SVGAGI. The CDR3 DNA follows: TGTGCCAGCAGGGGGACAGGGAGTGGCTACACCTTC. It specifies CASRGTGSGYTF.

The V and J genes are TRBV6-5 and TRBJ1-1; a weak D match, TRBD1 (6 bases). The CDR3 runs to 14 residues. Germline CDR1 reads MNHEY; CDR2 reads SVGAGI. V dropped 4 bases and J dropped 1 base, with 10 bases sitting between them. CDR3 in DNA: TGTGCCAGCAGTTCTCCGACAGGGAACACTGAAGCTTTCTTT. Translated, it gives CASSSPTGNTEAFF.

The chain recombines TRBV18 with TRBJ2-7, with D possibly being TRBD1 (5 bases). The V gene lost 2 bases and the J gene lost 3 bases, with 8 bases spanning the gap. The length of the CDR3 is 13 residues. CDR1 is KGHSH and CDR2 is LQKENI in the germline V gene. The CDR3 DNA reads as TGTGCCAGCTCACCAGACAGTTTCTACGAGCAGTACTTC. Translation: CASSPDSFYEQYF. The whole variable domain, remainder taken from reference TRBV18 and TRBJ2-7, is NAGVMQNPRHLVRRRGQEARLRCSPMKGHSHVYWYRQLPEEGLKFMVYLQKENIIDESGMPKERFSAEFPKEGPSILRIQQVVRGDSAAYFCASSPDSFYEQYFGPGTRLTVT.

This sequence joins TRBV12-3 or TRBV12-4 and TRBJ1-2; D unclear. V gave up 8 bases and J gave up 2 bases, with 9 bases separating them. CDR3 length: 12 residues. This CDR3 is CASQRANYGYTF. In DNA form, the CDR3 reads TGTGCCAGCCAGAGGGCCAACTATGGCTACACCTTC.

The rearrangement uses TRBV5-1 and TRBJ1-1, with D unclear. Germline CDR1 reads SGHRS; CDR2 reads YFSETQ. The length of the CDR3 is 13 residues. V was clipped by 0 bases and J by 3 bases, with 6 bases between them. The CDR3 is CASSLDQYTEAFF. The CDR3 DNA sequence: TGCGCCAGCAGCTTGGACCAGTACACTGAAGCTTTCTTT.

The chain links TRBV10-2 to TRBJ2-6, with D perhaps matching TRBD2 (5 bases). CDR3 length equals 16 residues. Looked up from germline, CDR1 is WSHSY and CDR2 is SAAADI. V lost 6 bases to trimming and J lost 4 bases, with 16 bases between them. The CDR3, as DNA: TGCGCCAGCAGCGACGCTAGCATGACCGGGGCCAACGTCCTGACTTTC. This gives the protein CASSDASMTGANVLTF.

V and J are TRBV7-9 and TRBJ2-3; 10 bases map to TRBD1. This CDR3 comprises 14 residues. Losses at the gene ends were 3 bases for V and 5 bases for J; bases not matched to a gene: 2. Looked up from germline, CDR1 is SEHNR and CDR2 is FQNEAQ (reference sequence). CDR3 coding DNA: TGTGCCAGCAGCTTTGGGGACAGGGGAGATACGCAGTATTTT. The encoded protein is CASSFGDRGDTQYF.

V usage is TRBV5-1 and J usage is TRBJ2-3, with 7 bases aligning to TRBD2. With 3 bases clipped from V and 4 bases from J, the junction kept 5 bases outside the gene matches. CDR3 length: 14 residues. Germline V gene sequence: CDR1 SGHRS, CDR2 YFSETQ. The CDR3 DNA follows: TGCGCCAGCAGCTCCTCTAGCGGTTCAGATACGCAGTATTTT. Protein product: CASSSSSGSDTQYF.

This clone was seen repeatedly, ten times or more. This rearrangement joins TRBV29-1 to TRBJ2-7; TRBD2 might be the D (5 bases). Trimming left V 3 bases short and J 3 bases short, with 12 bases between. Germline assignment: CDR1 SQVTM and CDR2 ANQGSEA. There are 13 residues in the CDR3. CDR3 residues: CSVDVGAGYEQYF. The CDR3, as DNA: TGCAGCGTTGATGTCGGTGCGGGCTACGAGCAGTACTTC.

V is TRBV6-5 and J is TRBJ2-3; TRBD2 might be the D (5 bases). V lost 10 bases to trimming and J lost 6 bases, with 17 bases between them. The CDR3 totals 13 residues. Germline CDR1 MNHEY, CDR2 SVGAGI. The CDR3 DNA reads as TGTGCCATTACGGACTGGGCCTCCGATACGCAGTATTTT. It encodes CAITDWASDTQYF.